The sequence of this T cell receptor (beta chain) was determined in a study of T cells in Graves' hyperthyroidism and ophthalmopathy. For the study at large: Prior to any treatment, at the point of initial diagnosis, peripheral blood was collected.

Researchers took RNA transcripts and amplified the TCR beta CDR3 regions from them. The TCR CDR3 first-round RT-PCR relied on the HTBI primer set. TCRdb recomputed calls from the multiplex PCR reads with MiXCR, one row per CDR3 protein. The sample yields around 350,000 distinct CDR3 sequences, 13% to 15% seen once. Germline-derived CDR1 and CDR2 are DFQATT and SNEGSKA (reference sequence). CDR3 length: 12 residues. Points from the study as a whole: A model using 13 V-J features told ophthalmopathy apart from stable hyperthyroidism. Also found in blood were most expanded thyroid clonotypes above 0.001.

Under 3 months was the duration of disease in ophthalmopathy patients, who also had a Clinical Activity Score of at least 3 and a NOSPECS grade of at least 4. About this clonotype: Its specificity is unknown. This may arise from a read error, as a much more abundant clone is one base away.

This chain connects TRBV20-1 to TRBJ2-3; a possible D gene is TRBD2 (6 bases). Sequencing was carried out using blood. This receptor was identified in a woman aged 55-75 years with Graves' ophthalmopathy. The CDR3 loop is CGASERGDTQYF. The CDR3, as DNA: TGCGGTGCTAGCGAGCGAGGAGATACGCAGTATTTT.